Listed below are T cell receptor beta chains from one sample, sequenced in a study of shared clonotypes between healthy human individuals. The data were produced by immunoSEQ multiplex PCR, yet TCRdb's version contains in-frame clones alone and is incomplete. The repertoire holds 2,500,000 or so clones, 80% to 95% seen once, with 0.37% in the top ten. Sequenced material: naive CD4+ T cells from PBMCs. These receptors were obtained from a man younger than 30 in good health. Some clones in this sample may be carry-over from other donors' samples. CDR3s leave out the opening cysteine and the closing phenylalanine or tryptophan.

TRBV5-1	TRBJ1-1	ASSLGEYTEAF
TRBV5-6	TRBJ2-7	ASSPGIRGSYEQY
TRBV15	TRBJ2-5	ATSRAPRRETQY
TRBV18	TRBJ2-3	ASSPVVQGPDTQY
TRBV5-1	TRBJ1-2	ASSFGGNYGYT
TRBV28	TRBJ1-5	ASTSPPGPYSNQPQH
TRBV7-9	TRBJ2-7	ASGNRDRSEQY
TRBV29-1	TRBJ2-1	SASGGLEQF
TRBV6-5	TRBJ2-3	ASRILQGVRGMQY
TRBV5-1	TRBJ2-3	ASSLVPGGRVSDTQY
TRBV6-5	TRBJ1-1	ASSSGDGTMNTEAF
TRBV7-9	TRBJ2-7	ASSSGPGQGARNEQY
TRBV20-1	TRBJ2-3	SARRPDTQY
TRBV18	TRBJ1-1	ASSPRQQGKTEAF
TRBV28	TRBJ2-7	ASSPTGDGNEQY
TRBV2	TRBJ1-3	ASSDRGRKLGQRNTIY